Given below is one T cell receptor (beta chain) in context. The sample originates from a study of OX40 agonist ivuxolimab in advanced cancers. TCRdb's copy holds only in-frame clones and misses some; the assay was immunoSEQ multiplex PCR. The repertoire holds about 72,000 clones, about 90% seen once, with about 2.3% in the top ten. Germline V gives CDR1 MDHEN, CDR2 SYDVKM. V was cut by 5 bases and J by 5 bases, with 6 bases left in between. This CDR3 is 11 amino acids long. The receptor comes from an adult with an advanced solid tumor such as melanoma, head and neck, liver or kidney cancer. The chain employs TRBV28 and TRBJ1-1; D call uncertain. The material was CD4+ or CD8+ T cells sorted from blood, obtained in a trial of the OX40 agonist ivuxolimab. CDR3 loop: CASSMGTEAFF. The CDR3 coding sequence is TGTGCCAGCAGTATGGGGACTGAAGCTTTCTTT.